Listed here are 13 T cell receptor beta chains from one sample, sequenced in a study of CD8+CD57+ T cells in acquired aplastic anemia. The template for TCR beta VDJ and CDR3 sequence profiling was genomic DNA. MiXCR, applied by TCRdb to the reads, yields one record per CDR3 protein. The sample carries fewer than 200,000 distinct CDR3 sequences, under 75% recorded once. Sequences were obtained from sorted CD4+, CD8+, or CD8+CD57+ T cells (not recorded which) from PBMCs. Every receptor here comes from a human donor in good health.

Ten or more counts support this clonotype. The chain links TRBV7-8 to TRBJ1-5; tentatively, D is TRBD1 (6 bases). Per germline, CDR1 SGHVS and CDR2 FQNEAQ. V shed 2 bases and J shed 3 bases, with 11 bases lying between them. This CDR3 spans 15 amino acids. The CDR3 is CASSLTTGNNQPQHF. For the CDR3, the DNA is TGTGCCAGCAGCTTAACTACAGGGAACAATCAGCCCCAGCATTTT.

CDR3 residues: CASSEDGQGVTYEQYF. CDR3 nucleotides: TGTGCCAGCAGCGAGGACGGACAGGGGGTAACCTACGAGCAGTACTTC. The chain couples TRBV9 to TRBJ2-7, with 10 nucleotides matching TRBD1. The CDR3 extends over 16 amino acids. CDR1 SGDLS and CDR2 YYNGEE come from the germline V gene. V was pared by 3 bases and J by 2 bases, with 8 bases of the junction left unmatched.

This clonotype showed up just a few times. The chain employs TRBV27 and TRBJ2-7, with 8 positions matching TRBD2. CDR1 MNHEY and CDR2 SMNVEV come from the germline V gene (reference sequence). J gave up 4 bases and V 4 bases, and 3 bases lay outside the gene matches. CDR3 size: 13 residues. The CDR3 DNA follows: TGTGCCAGCAGTTACAGCGGGAGTTACGAGCAGTACTTC. It codes for CASSYSGSYEQYF.

This clonotype was detected ten times or more. The chain couples TRBV7-3 to TRBJ2-1, with 7 nucleotides matching TRBD2. The ends lost 5 bases at V and 9 bases at J; junction bases unmatched: 16. The germline V gene has CDR1 SGHTA and CDR2 FQGTGA. This CDR3 comprises 16 residues. In DNA form, the CDR3 reads TGTGCCAGCAGCCCCACGGCGGGAGTCTTTCGCGCTGAGCAGTTCTTC. Translating it yields CASSPTAGVFRAEQFF.

There are a few counts of this clonotype. The chain's CDR3 is CASSLATPQWTEAFF. CDR3 coding DNA: TGTGCCAGCAGCTTAGCCACACCCCAGTGGACTGAAGCTTTCTTT. This sequence joins TRBV11-3 and TRBJ1-1, with unresolved D. CDR3 size: 15 residues. V shed 1 base and J shed 5 bases, with 14 bases lying between them. CDR1 and CDR2 from the germline V gene are SGHNT and YENEEA.

Comment on this clonotype: Germline and junction disagree at one end, which may indicate a read error. This chain uses TRBV7-2 with TRBJ2-5, with D unclear. Germline-derived CDR1 and CDR2 are SGHTA and FQGNSA. The CDR3 runs 11 residues. The CDR3 coding sequence is TGTGCCAGCAGTTTCCGAGAGGCCCAGTACTTC. Its translation is CASSFREAQYF.

V usage is TRBV20-1 and J usage is TRBJ2-7; D could derive from TRBD1 or TRBD2 (6 bases each). With 4 bases removed from V and 3 bases from J, the gap between germline ends came to 16 bases. The CDR3 consists of 14 residues. CDR1 DFQATT and CDR2 SNEGSKA come from the germline V gene (reference sequence). DNA for the CDR3: TGCAGTGCTACTCAGCGGCGGGGACACTACGAGCAGTACTTC. This encodes CSATQRRGHYEQYF.

The chain joins TRBV7-3 to TRBJ2-2; 8 bases line up with TRBD1. CDR1 SGHTA and CDR2 FQGTGA come from the germline V gene. The J segment lost 8 bases and the V segment lost 5 bases, leaving 13 bases of the junction unmatched. This CDR3 region has 16 residues. CDR3 in amino acids: CASSPTPDRGYGELFF. As DNA, the CDR3 is TGTGCCAGCAGCCCGACCCCCGACAGGGGTTATGGGGAGCTGTTTTTT. Combining the CDR3 with reference TRBV7-3 and TRBJ2-2 gives the whole variable domain GAGVSQTPSNKVTEKGKYVELRCDPISGHTALYWYRQSLGQGPEFLIYFQGTGAADDSGLPNDRFFAVRPEGSVSTLKIQRTERGDSAVYLCASSPTPDRGYGELFFGEGSRLTVL.

This chain joins TRBV10-1 and TRBJ1-6; the match to TRBD1 covers 10 bases. Germline assignment: CDR1 WNHNN and CDR2 SYGVQD (reference sequence). The ends lost 6 bases at V and 6 bases at J; junction bases unmatched: 2. This CDR3 has 14 amino acids. CDR3 sequence: CASSRDRGNSPLHF. The CDR3, as DNA: TGCGCCAGCAGCCGGGACAGGGGTAATTCACCCCTCCACTTT.

At least ten counts were recorded for this clonotype. The chain employs TRBV5-1 and TRBJ1-2, with D possibly matching TRBD1 (6 bases). Trimming pared 4 bases from V and 4 bases from J, leaving 14 bases between. The CDR3 loop spans 14 amino acids. Germline CDR1 is SGHRS and CDR2 is YFSETQ. The CDR3 sequence is CASSTSGVSYGYTF. The CDR3 nucleotides read TGCGCCAGCAGCACCTCAGGGGTTAGCTATGGCTACACCTTC.

This chain connects TRBV29-1 to TRBJ1-4; D is uncertain. With 5 bases removed from V and 4 bases from J, the gap between germline ends came to 5 bases. This CDR3 comprises 11 residues. Germline-derived CDR1 and CDR2 are SQVTM and ANQGSEA. As DNA, the CDR3 is TGCAGCGTTTTTCGTAATGAAAAACTGTTTTTT. Translated, it gives CSVFRNEKLFF.

The CDR3 here is CARTGGSTDTQYF. For the CDR3, the DNA is TGTGCCAGGACAGGGGGAAGCACAGATACGCAGTATTTT. The chain joins TRBV2 to TRBJ2-3; 9 positions match TRBD1. V lost 9 bases, J lost 0 bases, and 1 base stayed unmatched. The CDR3 has 13 amino acids. CDR1 is SNHLY, CDR2 FYNNEI, per germline.

CDR3 bases: TGTGCCAGCAGCTTAGAAGGCAGGGCATGGCAACTGTTTTTT. Translation gives CASSLEGRAWQLFF. This sequence joins TRBV7-6 and TRBJ1-4; maybe TRBD1 (5 bases). V gave up 1 base and J gave up 12 bases, with 15 bases separating them. Germline V lookup: CDR1 SGHVS, CDR2 FNYEAQ. This CDR3 has 14 amino acids.